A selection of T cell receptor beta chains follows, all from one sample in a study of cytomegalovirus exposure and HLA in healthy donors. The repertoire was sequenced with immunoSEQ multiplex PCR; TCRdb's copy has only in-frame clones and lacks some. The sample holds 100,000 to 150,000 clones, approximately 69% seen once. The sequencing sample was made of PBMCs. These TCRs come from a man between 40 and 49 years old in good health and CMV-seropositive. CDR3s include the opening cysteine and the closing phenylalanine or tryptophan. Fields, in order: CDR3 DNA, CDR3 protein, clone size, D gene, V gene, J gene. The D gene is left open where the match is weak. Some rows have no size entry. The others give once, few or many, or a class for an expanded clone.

CDR3 DNA: TGTGCCAGCAGCTTGCGGAACACCGGGGAGCTGTTTTTT; CDR3 protein: CASSLRNTGELFF; clone size: NA; D gene: NA; V gene: TRBV7-9; J gene: TRBJ2-2
CDR3 DNA: TGTGCCAGCAGTTACTCTCCCGGACAGGGGGCGAAGGGCTACACCTTC; CDR3 protein: CASSYSPGQGAKGYTF; clone size: NA; D gene: TRBD1; V gene: TRBV6-6; J gene: TRBJ1-2
CDR3 DNA: TGTGCCAGCCGACAGATACTTTCACCCCTCCACTTT; CDR3 protein: CASRQILSPLHF; clone size: NA; D gene: NA; V gene: TRBV13; J gene: TRBJ1-6
CDR3 DNA: TGCGCCAGCAGCTCTTTATCCCCGGGGGTGAACACTGAAGCTTTCTTT; CDR3 protein: CASSSLSPGVNTEAFF; clone size: NA; D gene: NA; V gene: TRBV5-1; J gene: TRBJ1-1
CDR3 DNA: TGTGCCAGCGAGTATCATCCCGCTAGGGGAGGGGAGCAGTACTTC; CDR3 protein: CASEYHPARGGEQYF; clone size: NA; D gene: TRBD2; V gene: TRBV28; J gene: TRBJ2-7
CDR3 DNA: TGTGCCAGCAGTGAGACAAGGAACACTGAAGCTTTCTTT; CDR3 protein: CASSETRNTEAFF; clone size: NA; D gene: NA; V gene: TRBV6-5; J gene: TRBJ1-1
CDR3 DNA: TGTGCCAGCAGGGACGGCCGGGACAGGGGCCACGAGCAGTACTTC; CDR3 protein: CASRDGRDRGHEQYF; clone size: NA; D gene: TRBD1; V gene: TRBV27; J gene: TRBJ2-7
CDR3 DNA: TGTGCCAGTAGTATTCCCTCACAGGGTACCTATGGCTACACCTTC; CDR3 protein: CASSIPSQGTYGYTF; clone size: NA; D gene: NA; V gene: TRBV19; J gene: TRBJ1-2
CDR3 DNA: TGTGCCAGCGGAGGGACGGAGCAGTACTTC; CDR3 protein: CASGGTEQYF; clone size: NA; D gene: NA; V gene: TRBV2; J gene: TRBJ2-5
CDR3 DNA: TGTGCCAGCAGTTACTCAAAATGGGACAGGCAATACGAGCAGTACTTC; CDR3 protein: CASSYSKWDRQYEQYF; clone size: NA; D gene: TRBD1; V gene: TRBV6-5; J gene: TRBJ2-7
CDR3 DNA: TGTGCCAGCAGCGCCCCGGGACTAGCGACAGTAGACGGTTTGGATACGCAGTATTTT; CDR3 protein: CASSAPGLATVDGLDTQYF; clone size: NA; D gene: TRBD2; V gene: TRBV5-6; J gene: TRBJ2-3
CDR3 DNA: TGTGCCACCAGCAGAGCCGTACAGTCCTACGAGCAGTACTTC; CDR3 protein: CATSRAVQSYEQYF; clone size: NA; D gene: NA; V gene: TRBV15; J gene: TRBJ2-7
CDR3 DNA: TGTGCCAGCAGCGCAGACGACGGGAGAGGCAATGAGCAGTTCTTC; CDR3 protein: CASSADDGRGNEQFF; clone size: NA; D gene: NA; V gene: TRBV9; J gene: TRBJ2-1
CDR3 DNA: TGTGCCTGGAGTGTACCCGGAGATGAAAAACTGTTTTTT; CDR3 protein: CAWSVPGDEKLFF; clone size: once; D gene: NA; V gene: TRBV30; J gene: TRBJ1-4
CDR3 DNA: TGTGCCAGCAGCTTAGGGACAGCCCCCTCCTACGAGCAGTACTTC; CDR3 protein: CASSLGTAPSYEQYF; clone size: few; D gene: TRBD1; V gene: TRBV5-4; J gene: TRBJ2-7
CDR3 DNA: TGTGCCAGCTCACTCCGGTCCTTAGCGGGAGTGGGTTCAACCGGGGAGCTGTTTTTT; CDR3 protein: CASSLRSLAGVGSTGELFF; clone size: NA; D gene: TRBD2; V gene: TRBV18; J gene: TRBJ2-2
CDR3 DNA: TGCGCCAGCAGTGCCCGACTAGCTAGCTACGAGCAGTACTTC; CDR3 protein: CASSARLASYEQYF; clone size: NA; D gene: TRBD2; V gene: TRBV10-2; J gene: TRBJ2-7
CDR3 DNA: TGTGCCAGCAGCGCGGGACTCGAGGGACCCCAGTACTTC; CDR3 protein: CASSAGLEGPQYF; clone size: NA; D gene: NA; V gene: TRBV9; J gene: TRBJ2-5
CDR3 DNA: TGTGCCAGCAGCTTAGCGTCGAACACCGGGGAGCTGTTTTTT; CDR3 protein: CASSLASNTGELFF; clone size: NA; D gene: NA; V gene: TRBV11-3; J gene: TRBJ2-2
CDR3 DNA: TGTGCCAGCTCACCAAGTATAGGGGGCGCAGATACGCAGTATTTT; CDR3 protein: CASSPSIGGADTQYF; clone size: NA; D gene: TRBD1; V gene: TRBV18; J gene: TRBJ2-3
CDR3 DNA: TGTGCCAGCACGGGGAAGAACGATCAGCCCCAGCATTTT; CDR3 protein: CASTGKNDQPQHF; clone size: NA; D gene: NA; V gene: TRBV7-4; J gene: TRBJ1-5
CDR3 DNA: TGTGCCAGCAGCGCCGGGACAGGGCTTGGCTACACCTTC; CDR3 protein: CASSAGTGLGYTF; clone size: NA; D gene: TRBD1; V gene: TRBV6-4; J gene: TRBJ1-2
CDR3 DNA: TGTGCCAGCAGGGCAGGGTTTCACAATGAGCAGTTCTTC; CDR3 protein: CASRAGFHNEQFF; clone size: NA; D gene: NA; V gene: TRBV25-1; J gene: TRBJ2-1
CDR3 DNA: TGCGCCAGCAGCCAACCTCTTGGGCCCAGCACAGATACGCAGTATTTT; CDR3 protein: CASSQPLGPSTDTQYF; clone size: NA; D gene: NA; V gene: TRBV4-1; J gene: TRBJ2-3
CDR3 DNA: TGCAGCGGTCAACGGGGTGATACCGGGGGTGAGCAGTTCTTC; CDR3 protein: CSGQRGDTGGEQFF; clone size: NA; D gene: NA; V gene: TRBV29-1; J gene: TRBJ2-1
CDR3 DNA: TGTGCCAGCAGCTTAGAGGGACTCCCGGACAATGAGCAGTTCTTC; CDR3 protein: CASSLEGLPDNEQFF; clone size: once; D gene: NA; V gene: TRBV7-8; J gene: TRBJ2-1
CDR3 DNA: TGTGCCACGACAGGGGGATCGGACGAGCAGTACTTC; CDR3 protein: CATTGGSDEQYF; clone size: NA; D gene: TRBD1; V gene: TRBV10-3; J gene: TRBJ2-7
CDR3 DNA: TGTGCCAGCAGCCAAGGACTAGCGGGGTCCTACGAGCAGTACTTC; CDR3 protein: CASSQGLAGSYEQYF; clone size: NA; D gene: TRBD2; V gene: TRBV28; J gene: TRBJ2-7
CDR3 DNA: TGTGCCAGCAGTGGTCGGGACAGGGGTGAAAAACTGTTTTTT; CDR3 protein: CASSGRDRGEKLFF; clone size: NA; D gene: TRBD1; V gene: TRBV2; J gene: TRBJ1-4
CDR3 DNA: TGTGCTAGTGGTCCACCTGCCCCCACGCGGGAAAAACTGTTTTTT; CDR3 protein: CASGPPAPTREKLFF; clone size: few; D gene: NA; V gene: TRBV12-5; J gene: TRBJ1-4
CDR3 DNA: TGTGCCTGGACACAGGGGGAGACCCAGTACTTC; CDR3 protein: CAWTQGETQYF; clone size: NA; D gene: TRBD1; V gene: TRBV30; J gene: TRBJ2-5